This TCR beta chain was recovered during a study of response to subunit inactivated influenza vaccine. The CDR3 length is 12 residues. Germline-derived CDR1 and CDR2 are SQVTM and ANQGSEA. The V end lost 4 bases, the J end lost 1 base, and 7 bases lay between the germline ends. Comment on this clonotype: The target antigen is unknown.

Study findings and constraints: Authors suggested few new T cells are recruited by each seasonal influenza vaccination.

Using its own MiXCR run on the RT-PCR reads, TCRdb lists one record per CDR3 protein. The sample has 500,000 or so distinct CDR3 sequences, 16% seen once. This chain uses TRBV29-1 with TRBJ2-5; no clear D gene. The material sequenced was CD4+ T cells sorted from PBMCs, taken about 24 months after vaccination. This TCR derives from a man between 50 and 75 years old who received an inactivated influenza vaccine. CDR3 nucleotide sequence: TGCAGCGTTGTATCCACCCAAGAGACCCAGTACTTC. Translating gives CSVVSTQETQYF.